These T cell receptor beta chains were read from a single sample in a study of monozygotic twins with inflammatory bowel disease. TCRdb reprocessed the 5' RACE reads and reports one entry per CDR3 protein, with no DNA. This repertoire includes some 440,000 distinct CDR3 sequences. Sequenced: blood. These receptors all come from a human donor with ulcerative colitis or Crohn's disease, or a healthy co-twin of an affected twin (not recorded which). The CDR3 runs from the conserved cysteine through the conserved F or W. Fields, in order: V gene, CDR3 length, J gene, CDR3 protein.

V: TRBV5-6; length: 17; J: TRBJ1-1; CDR3: CASSLIATGREGTEAFF
V: TRBV12-3/TRBV12-4; length: 12; J: TRBJ1-5; CDR3: CASSPSSQPQHF
V: TRBV30; length: 16; J: TRBJ1-6; CDR3: CAWSPTGVGDNSPLHF
V: TRBV7-9; length: 14; J: TRBJ1-2; CDR3: CASSLISTVYGYTF
V: TRBV5-1; length: 14; J: TRBJ2-7; CDR3: CASSLGRNSYEQYF
V: TRBV11-2; length: 15; J: TRBJ1-4; CDR3: CASSLVKGAPEKLFF
V: TRBV5-1; length: 16; J: TRBJ2-3; CDR3: CASSVVSQGRTDTQYF
V: TRBV19; length: 12; J: TRBJ2-5; CDR3: CANTGSKETQYF
V: TRBV20-1; length: 12; J: TRBJ2-7; CDR3: CSARGVLYEQYF
V: TRBV2; length: 15; J: TRBJ2-2; CDR3: CATGGQGRYTGELFF
V: TRBV4-2; length: 13; J: TRBJ2-1; CDR3: CASSHDRDNEQFF
V: TRBV19; length: 14; J: TRBJ2-7; CDR3: CASSLSAGDYEQYF
V: TRBV20-1; length: 15; J: TRBJ1-4; CDR3: CSAEPGQGSSEKLFF
V: TRBV3-1; length: 17; J: TRBJ2-1; CDR3: CASSLSTTSGSHNEQFF
V: TRBV28; length: 14; J: TRBJ1-2; CDR3: CASSLGQGIGGYTF
V: TRBV6-1; length: 14; J: TRBJ1-1; CDR3: CASSEGAGGHEAFF
V: TRBV7-2; length: 16; J: TRBJ2-5; CDR3: CASSSRLAGGRETQYF
V: TRBV7-2; length: 14; J: TRBJ2-1; CDR3: CASSPGTPYNEQFF
V: TRBV5-1; length: 15; J: TRBJ2-3; CDR3: CASSLSGQIFDTQYF
V: TRBV20-1; length: 14; J: TRBJ1-3; CDR3: CSARDWGSGNTIYF
V: TRBV6-5; length: 14; J: TRBJ1-2; CDR3: CASSYAGPDYGYTF
V: TRBV18; length: 11; J: TRBJ2-3; CDR3: CASDSQDTQYF
V: TRBV5-1; length: 14; J: TRBJ2-1; CDR3: CASSPTPSYNEQFF
V: TRBV19; length: 18; J: TRBJ1-3; CDR3: CASNGGFGRPISGNTIYF
V: TRBV7-2; length: 15; J: TRBJ1-6; CDR3: CASSFYADSLPRLHF
V: TRBV7-9; length: 13; J: TRBJ2-3; CDR3: CASRTGLEDTQYF
V: TRBV29-1; length: 13; J: TRBJ2-3; CDR3: CSVQGGAPDTQYF
V: TRBV12-3/TRBV12-4; length: 13; J: TRBJ1-2; CDR3: CASSSGRSYGYTF
V: TRBV18; length: 13; J: TRBJ2-1; CDR3: CASSPEGSGEQFF
V: TRBV20-1; length: 14; J: TRBJ2-7; CDR3: CSASPGQGPHEQYF
V: TRBV7-2; length: 15; J: TRBJ2-2; CDR3: CASSFSTSNTGELFF
V: TRBV3-1; length: 14; J: TRBJ2-7; CDR3: CASSWGQPAYEQYF
V: TRBV6-5; length: 16; J: TRBJ1-3; CDR3: CASSYPGEGSGNTIYF